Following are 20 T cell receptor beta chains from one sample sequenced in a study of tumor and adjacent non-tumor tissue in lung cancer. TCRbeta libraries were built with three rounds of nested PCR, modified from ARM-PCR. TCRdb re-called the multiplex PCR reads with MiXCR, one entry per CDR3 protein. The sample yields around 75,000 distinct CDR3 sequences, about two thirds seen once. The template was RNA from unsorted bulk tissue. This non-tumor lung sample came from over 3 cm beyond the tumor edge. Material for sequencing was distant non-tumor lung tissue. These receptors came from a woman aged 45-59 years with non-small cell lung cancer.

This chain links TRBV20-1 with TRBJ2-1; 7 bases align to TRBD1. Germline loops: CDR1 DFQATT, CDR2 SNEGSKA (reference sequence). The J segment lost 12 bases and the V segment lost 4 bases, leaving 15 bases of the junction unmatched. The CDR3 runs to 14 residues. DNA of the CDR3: TGCAGTGCTACCGGGACAGTGAGTTTTCATGTGCAGTTCTTC. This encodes CSATGTVSFHVQFF.

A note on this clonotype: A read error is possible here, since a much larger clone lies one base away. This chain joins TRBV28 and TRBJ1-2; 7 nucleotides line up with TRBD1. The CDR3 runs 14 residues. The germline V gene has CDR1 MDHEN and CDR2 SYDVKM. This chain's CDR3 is CASRGTAKEYDYTF. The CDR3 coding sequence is TGTGCCAGCAGGGGGACAGCTAAGGAGTATGACTACACCTTC.

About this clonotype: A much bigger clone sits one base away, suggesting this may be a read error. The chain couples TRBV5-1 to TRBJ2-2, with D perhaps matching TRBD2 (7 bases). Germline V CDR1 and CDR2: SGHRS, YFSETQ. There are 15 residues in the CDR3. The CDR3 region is CSSSRGADPTGELFF. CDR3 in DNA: TGCTCCAGCAGCCGGGGGGCGGACCCCACCGGGGAGCTGTTTTTT.

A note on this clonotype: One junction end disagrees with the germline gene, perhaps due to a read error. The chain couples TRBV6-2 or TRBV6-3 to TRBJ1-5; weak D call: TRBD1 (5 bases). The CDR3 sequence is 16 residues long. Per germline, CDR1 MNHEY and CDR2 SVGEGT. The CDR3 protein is CASSPTQEGYTQPQHF. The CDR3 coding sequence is TGTGCCAGTAGCCCCACCCAAGAGGGGTACACTCAGCCCCAACATTTT.

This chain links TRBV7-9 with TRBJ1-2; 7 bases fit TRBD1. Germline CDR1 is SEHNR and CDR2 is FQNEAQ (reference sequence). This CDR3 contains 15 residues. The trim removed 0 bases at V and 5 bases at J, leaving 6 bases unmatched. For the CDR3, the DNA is TGTGCCAGCAGCTTAGCGGCCGGGACAGCATATGGCTACACCTTC. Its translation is CASSLAAGTAYGYTF.

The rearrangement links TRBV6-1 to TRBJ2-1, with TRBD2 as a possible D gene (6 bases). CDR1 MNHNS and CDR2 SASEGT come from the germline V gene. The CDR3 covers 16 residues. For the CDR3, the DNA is TGTGTAAGCAGTGGAGAGGGCGGGACGTCCTACAATGAGCAGTTCTTC. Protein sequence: CVSSGEGGTSYNEQFF.

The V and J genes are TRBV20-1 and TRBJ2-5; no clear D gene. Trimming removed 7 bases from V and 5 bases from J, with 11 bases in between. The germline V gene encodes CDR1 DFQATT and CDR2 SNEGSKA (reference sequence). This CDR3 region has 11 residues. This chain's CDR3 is CSVHYQETQYF. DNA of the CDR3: TGCAGTGTTCACTATCAGGAGACCCAGTACTTC.

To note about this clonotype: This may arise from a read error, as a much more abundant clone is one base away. The CDR3 coding sequence is TGCAGAGCTAGCGGCCGGGAGGGTTACAATGAGCAGTTCTTC. This sequence encodes CRASGREGYNEQFF. This chain connects TRBV20-1 to TRBJ2-1, with 8 nucleotides matching TRBD2. The V gene's germline CDR1 is DFQATT and CDR2 SNEGSKA (reference sequence). This CDR3 comprises 14 residues.

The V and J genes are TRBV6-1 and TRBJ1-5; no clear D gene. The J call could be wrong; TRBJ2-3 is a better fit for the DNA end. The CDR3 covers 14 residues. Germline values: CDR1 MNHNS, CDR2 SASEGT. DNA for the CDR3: TGTGCCAGCAGTGCCTCCCGTCTCAATCAGTCCCAGTATTTT. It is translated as CASSASRLNQSQYF.

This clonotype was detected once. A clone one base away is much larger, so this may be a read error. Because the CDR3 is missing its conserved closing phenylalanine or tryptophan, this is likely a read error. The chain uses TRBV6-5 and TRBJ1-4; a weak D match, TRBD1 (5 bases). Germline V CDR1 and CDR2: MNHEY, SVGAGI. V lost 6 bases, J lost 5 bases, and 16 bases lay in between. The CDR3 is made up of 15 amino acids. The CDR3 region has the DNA TGTGCCAGCAGATCTGGGGGGGGAGGGAATGAAAAACTGTTTCTT. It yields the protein CASRSGGGGNEKLFL.

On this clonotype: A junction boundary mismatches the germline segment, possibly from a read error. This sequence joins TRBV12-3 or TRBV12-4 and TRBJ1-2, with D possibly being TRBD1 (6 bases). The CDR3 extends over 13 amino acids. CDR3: CASSLRTAYGYAF. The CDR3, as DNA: TGTGCCAGCAGTTTGAGGACAGCCTATGGCTACGCCTTC.

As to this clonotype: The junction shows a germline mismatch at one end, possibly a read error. CDR3: CVSTEEAYSGANVMTF. The CDR3 region has the DNA TGTGTCAGCACCGAGGAGGCGTACTCTGGGGCCAACGTCATGACTTTC. This chain connects TRBV6-6 to TRBJ2-6; tentatively, D is TRBD1 or TRBD2 (5 bases each). The CDR3 contains 16 residues. Per germline, CDR1 MNHNY and CDR2 SVGAGI (reference sequence).

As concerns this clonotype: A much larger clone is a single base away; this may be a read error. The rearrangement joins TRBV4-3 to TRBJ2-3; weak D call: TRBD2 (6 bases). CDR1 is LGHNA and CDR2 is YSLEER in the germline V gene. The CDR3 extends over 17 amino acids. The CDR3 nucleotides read TGCGCCTGCAGCCAAGATTTTCGGGAGCGGAGGATAGATACGCAGTATTTT. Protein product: CACSQDFRERRIDTQYF.

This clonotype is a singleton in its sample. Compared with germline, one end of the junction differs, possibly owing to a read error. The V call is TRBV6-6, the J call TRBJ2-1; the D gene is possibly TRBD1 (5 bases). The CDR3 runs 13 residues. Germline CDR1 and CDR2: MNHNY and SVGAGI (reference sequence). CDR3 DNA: TGTGTCAGCATCATGGACAACTACAATGAGCAGTTCTTC. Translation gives CVSIMDNYNEQFF.

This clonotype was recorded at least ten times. The CDR3 coding sequence is TGTGCCAGCAGTTCCCCCCCGGAACTTACAGATACGCAGTATTTT. This sequence encodes CASSSPPELTDTQYF. The rearrangement joins TRBV28 to TRBJ2-3; D is uncertain. This CDR3 has 15 residues. Trimming pared 4 bases from V and 3 bases from J, leaving 14 bases between. Germline assignment: CDR1 MDHEN and CDR2 SYDVKM.

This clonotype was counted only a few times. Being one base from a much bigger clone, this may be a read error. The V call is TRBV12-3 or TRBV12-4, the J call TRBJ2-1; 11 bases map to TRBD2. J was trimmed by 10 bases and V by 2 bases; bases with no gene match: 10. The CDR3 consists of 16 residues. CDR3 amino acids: CASSLSGLAGGEEQFF. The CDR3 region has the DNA TGTGCCAGCAGTTTAAGTGGTCTAGCGGGAGGCGAGGAGCAGTTCTTC.

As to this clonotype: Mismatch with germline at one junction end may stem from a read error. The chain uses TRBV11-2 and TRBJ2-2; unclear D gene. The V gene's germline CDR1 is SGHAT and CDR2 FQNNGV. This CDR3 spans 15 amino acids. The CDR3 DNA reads TGTGCCTGCAGCTTAAAGGCGGCAGCCATGAGGGAGCTGTTTTTT. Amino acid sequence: CACSLKAAAMRELFF.

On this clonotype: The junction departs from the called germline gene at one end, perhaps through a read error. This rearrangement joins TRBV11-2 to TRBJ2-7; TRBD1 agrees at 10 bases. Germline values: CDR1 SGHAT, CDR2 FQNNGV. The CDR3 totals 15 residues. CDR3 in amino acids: CADSIGTGVTYEQSF. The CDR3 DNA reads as TGTGCCGACAGCATCGGGACAGGGGTTACCTACGAGCAGTCCTTC.

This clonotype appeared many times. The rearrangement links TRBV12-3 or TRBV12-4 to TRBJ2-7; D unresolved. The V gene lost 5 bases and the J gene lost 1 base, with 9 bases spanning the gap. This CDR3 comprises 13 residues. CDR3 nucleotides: TGTGCCAGCAGTGCGACACAGTCCTACGAGCAGTACTTC. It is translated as CASSATQSYEQYF.

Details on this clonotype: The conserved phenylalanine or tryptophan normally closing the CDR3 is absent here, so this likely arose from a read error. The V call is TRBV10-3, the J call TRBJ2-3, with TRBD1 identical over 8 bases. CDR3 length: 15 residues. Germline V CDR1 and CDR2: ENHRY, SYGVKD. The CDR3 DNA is TGTGCCACCAGTGAAGGACAGGGCGGGACAGGTACGCAGTATCTT. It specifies CATSEGQGGTGTQYL.